This entry lists 14 T cell receptor beta chains sequenced from one sample in a study of early T cells in non-severe SARS-CoV-2 infection. TCRdb itself ran the 5' RACE reads through MiXCR, one entry per CDR3 protein. This repertoire shows tens of thousands of distinct CDR3 sequences, 8.5% to 10% found once; its top ten account for under 20%. Specimen: whole blood. The receptors come from an adult who was a healthcare worker with PCR-confirmed SARS-CoV-2 infection or an uninfected control (not recorded which).

This clonotype has just a few counts. V and J are TRBV7-2 and TRBJ2-5, with no clear D. Germline V gene sequence: CDR1 SGHTA, CDR2 FQGNSA. The length of the CDR3 is 11 residues. Trimming took 5 bases from V and 4 from J, leaving 5 bases between them. In DNA, the CDR3 is TGTGCCAGCAGCCGCCCAGAGACCCAGTACTTC. It specifies CASSRPETQYF.

In its sample, this clonotype was seen many times. The J gene is TRBJ2-4, the V gene TRBV6-1, with TRBD1 identical over 7 bases. Germline loops: CDR1 MNHNS, CDR2 SASEGT. CDR3 length: 14 residues. V lost 4 bases and J lost 8; bases outside the gene matches: 8. CDR3: CASSGQTGYDIQYF. Here the CDR3 DNA reads TGTGCCAGCAGTGGACAGACAGGGTACGACATTCAGTACTTC.

The chain couples TRBV6-2 or TRBV6-3 to TRBJ2-1; the match to TRBD1 covers 9 bases. The V and J ends lost 3 bases and 7 bases, in that order; junction bases with no gene match: 13. This CDR3 is 17 amino acids long. Germline V lookup: CDR1 MNHEY, CDR2 SVGEGT. The CDR3 sequence: CASSYVGQGWGKNEQFF. CDR3 DNA sequence: TGTGCCAGCAGTTATGTGGGACAGGGATGGGGAAAGAATGAGCAGTTCTTC.

This clonotype was seen repeatedly, ten times or more. The genes are TRBV15 and TRBJ1-2; the D is unclear. V lost 7 bases to trimming and J lost 0 bases, with 15 bases between them. Germline CDR1 is LNHNV and CDR2 is YYDKDF (reference sequence). This CDR3 spans 15 amino acids. The CDR3 DNA reads as TGTGCCACCACCTCGGACCCCTATTCTAACTATGGCTACACCTTC. Its protein is CATTSDPYSNYGYTF.

V is TRBV30 and J is TRBJ2-5, with TRBD2 identical over 8 bases. CDR1 GTSNPN and CDR2 SVGIG come from the germline V gene (reference sequence). V shed 5 bases and J 5 bases; nucleotides not matched to a gene: 13. This CDR3 contains 15 residues. CDR3 in DNA: TGTGCCTGGCGTACGGGACTAGGAGGCTTCGAGACCCAGTACTTC. Encoded protein: CAWRTGLGGFETQYF.

This clonotype occurred a few times. The chain joins TRBV20-1 to TRBJ2-2; D is unresolved. V was shortened by 1 base and J by 8 bases, with 11 bases between the two germline ends. The germline CDR1 and CDR2 sequences are DFQATT and SNEGSKA (reference sequence). CDR3 length: 13 amino acids. The CDR3 region is CSARALPVGELFF. The CDR3 DNA follows: TGCAGTGCTAGAGCCCTTCCGGTGGGGGAGCTGTTTTTT.

This clonotype was recorded at least ten times. The V gene is TRBV12-5, the J gene TRBJ2-1; D uncertain. The CDR3 spans 15 residues. V dropped 0 bases and J dropped 8 bases, with 14 bases sitting between them. From germline, CDR1 is LGHNT and CDR2 FRNRAP. DNA for the CDR3: TGTGCTAGTGGTTTGGTACCCCCCTCGGCGGATGAGCAGTTCTTC. It is translated as CASGLVPPSADEQFF.

This clonotype has at least ten counts. The rearrangement uses TRBV20-1 and TRBJ2-5; 11 nucleotides agree with TRBD2. The CDR3 contains 14 residues. Germline V CDR1 and CDR2: DFQATT, SNEGSKA (reference sequence). With 3 bases clipped from V and 4 bases from J, the junction kept 4 bases outside the gene matches. The CDR3 sequence: CSASTGLAGETQYF. DNA of the CDR3: TGCAGTGCTAGTACAGGACTAGCGGGAGAGACCCAGTACTTC.

This clonotype was seen many times. The chain uses TRBV20-1 and TRBJ2-2; 14 nucleotides line up with TRBD2. Germline V lookup: CDR1 DFQATT, CDR2 SNEGSKA (reference sequence). V was clipped by 6 bases and J by 9 bases; unmatched bases: 3. The CDR3 contains 13 residues. In nucleotides, the CDR3 is TGCAGTGCCGGGACTAGCGGGAGCCGGGAGCTGTTTTTT. This gives the protein CSAGTSGSRELFF.

This clonotype was recorded a few times. The chain uses TRBV29-1 and TRBJ1-1; no clear D gene. From germline, CDR1 is SQVTM and CDR2 ANQGSEA. Trimming left V 7 bases short and J 3 bases short, with 9 bases between. The CDR3 sequence is 11 residues long. The CDR3 coding sequence is TGCAGCGGTGGAGGTTACACTGAAGCTTTCTTT. Its protein is CSGGGYTEAFF.

This clonotype was counted only a few times. The chain combines TRBV28 with TRBJ2-5, with D possibly being TRBD1 or TRBD2 (5 bases each). Germline V CDR1 and CDR2: MDHEN, SYDVKM. V was shortened by 3 bases and J by 10 bases, with 12 bases between the two germline ends. The CDR3 loop spans 12 amino acids. This CDR3 is CASSLSGRIQYF. The CDR3 coding sequence is TGTGCCAGCAGTTTGTCGGGGCGGATCCAGTACTTC.

This clonotype has just a few counts. The chain carries TRBV4-3 and TRBJ2-5; D perhaps matches TRBD1 (6 bases). The CDR3 runs 15 residues. Germline V gene data show CDR1 as LGHNA and CDR2 as YSLEER. V was shortened by 1 base and J by 0 bases, with 9 bases between the two germline ends. DNA of the CDR3: TGCGCCAGCAGCCAAGTAACAGGGTACCAAGAGACCCAGTACTTC. Translating it yields CASSQVTGYQETQYF.

The J gene is TRBJ1-3, the V gene TRBV4-3; D might be TRBD1 (5 bases). Germline CDR1 is LGHNA and CDR2 is YSLEER. V was cut by 1 base and J by 0 bases, with 13 bases left in between. The CDR3 sequence is 17 residues long. The DNA for the CDR3 is TGCGCCAGCAGCCAAGGACAGCCGGCACTCTCTGGAAACACCATATATTTT. Protein: CASSQGQPALSGNTIYF.

This clonotype was seen only a few times. This chain connects TRBV29-1 to TRBJ1-1; D possibly corresponds to TRBD1 (6 bases). CDR3 length: 12 amino acids. The V end was cut by 6 bases, the J end by 4 bases, with 12 bases between. The germline V gene encodes CDR1 SQVTM and CDR2 ANQGSEA. The DNA of the CDR3 is TGCAGCGTCGGGGGGCTGGGCACTGAAGCTTTCTTT. Its protein product is CSVGGLGTEAFF.